This T cell receptor beta chain was documented in a study of T cells in lung cancer brain metastases (dated by TCRdb to 2016 to 2018). About the full investigation: Of the 20 to 25 patients, 15 to 17 had a history of tobacco use, with a median of 40 pack-years. Of the approximately 20 patients, about 18 received no interval therapy between resection of the primary and resection of the metastasis. The study compared TCR beta CDR3 repertoires between fully resected primary non-small cell lung cancers and paired brain metastases. DNA integrity number averaged roughly 3.9 in both primary and metastatic specimens, with no significant difference between sites. The cohort comprised some 20 patients contributing 40 specimens, one primary lung lesion and one brain metastasis each. Median interval between primary and brain metastasis specimen acquisition was about 350 days. Patients had a median age at first diagnosis of around 58 years, with 8 or 9 males and fewer than twelve females.

The CDR3 runs 16 residues from the cysteine to the phenylalanine. Of all the DNA, just the CDR3 is kept, 48 bases in frame from base 1. The trim is 2 bases for V and 0 bases for J, with a gap of 11 bases between the germline ends. As encoded in the germline V gene, CDR1 is SGHAT while CDR2 is FQNNGV. Points on this clone: Its antigen target is currently unknown. Per-nucleotide qualities are absent, and no much larger clonotype sits a single base away.

Between 2.24 and 4.92 ug genomic DNA was input per sample, and equal DNA input was given to paired samples. TCR beta libraries were constructed with the immunoSEQ hsTCRbeta Kit, which uses multiplexed V and J gene primers in two PCR steps. The pooled libraries, together with positive and negative controls, were sequenced on an Illumina MiSeq running a 100-cycle paired-end protocol. The authors' pipeline ran thus. Raw data were processed by the immunoSEQ vendor into normalized, annotated TCR beta repertoire reports. Richness was defined as the number of unique clones by nucleotide sequence, and the iChao1 and Efron-Thisted estimators were used to extrapolate total richness. Pielou's evenness, Simpson's index, top-ten clone proportional abundance, and Morisita overlap index were used to characterize and compare paired lesions. Not all clones reach the TCRdb copy of this immuneACCESS table, which keeps in-frame sequences only. Checked studies attribute under half of the gap to unresolved V genes and leave the rest unexplained. The V and J calls and clone size are taken from that table; D and trimming were inferred from the DNA. The sample yields about 3,500 clones; 70% to 90% were counted once. 5.2% of the sample comes from the top ten.

Patients had resection either for delayed recurrence of a solitary brain metastasis or for synchronous oligometastatic disease. To avoid including cancers other than NSCLC, any patient with a history of multiple malignancies was excluded. Using marked H&E slides as a guide, tumor areas were macrodissected from a few unstained around 10 um sections that had been deparaffinized. Every specimen was formalin-fixed and paraffin-embedded (FFPE). The AllPrep DNA/RNA FFPE Kit was used for extraction of genomic DNA. The research as a whole found: Brain metastases contained significantly fewer unique productive clones than the paired primaries (median around 1,400 versus 4,600). Most clones were lesion-specific, with limited overlap between paired lesions (mean Morisita index approximately 0.21). A significantly larger repertoire fraction was made up by the ten most abundant clones in brain metastases than in primaries, which was suggestive of clonal expansion. The study could not control for the effects of preoperative corticosteroids on T cell infiltration in brain metastases. DNA fragmentation in FFPE samples may have prevented retrieval of the complete infiltrating T cell repertoire.

The chain links TRBV11-2 with TRBJ2-4; a confident D gene designation cannot be given. Material: tumor tissue from the primary lung tumor. According to the study, the label for this sample's cell subset or site signals: primary lung cancer lesion. The TCR originated in a woman in her 50s with non-small cell lung cancer. The CDR3 protein is CASSLSRFVAKNIQYF. The DNA sequence is TGTGCCAGCAGCTTAAGCCGGTTTGTAGCCAAAAACATTCAGTACTTC.